These 30 T cell receptor beta chains were sequenced from one sample in a study of blood T cell repertoires in COVID-19. The protocol was immunoSEQ multiplex PCR, while the TCRdb copy is restricted to in-frame clones and leaves out a portion. Of 170,000 or so clones listed, more than 75% are singletons. Sequencing input: PBMCs or T cells enriched from blood (not recorded which). The source is a woman aged 45 to 65 who had recovered from COVID-19.

This chain uses TRBV18 with TRBJ1-1, with a possible D match to TRBD1 (5 bases). CDR1 and CDR2 from the germline V gene are KGHSH and LQKENI. Trimming took 5 bases from V and 1 from J, leaving 17 bases between them. This CDR3 contains 16 residues. Here the CDR3 DNA reads TGTGCCAGCTCAAGGGCGGAAAGGGGCTGGAACACTGAAGCTTTCTTT. It yields the protein CASSRAERGWNTEAFF.

The chain uses TRBV11-2 and TRBJ1-2, with D uncertain. The CDR3 totals 15 residues. V was pared by 5 bases and J by 5 bases, with 18 bases between. Germline values: CDR1 SGHAT, CDR2 FQNNGV. CDR3 in amino acids: CASSLGMGVDYGYTF. For the CDR3, the DNA is TGTGCCAGCAGCCTGGGAATGGGAGTAGATTATGGCTACACCTTC.

The chain combines TRBV6-1 with TRBJ2-3; 7 bases align to TRBD1. The CDR3 runs 14 residues. J lost 4 bases, V lost 2 bases, and 3 bases had no gene match. Germline CDR1 and CDR2: MNHNS and SASEGT. The CDR3 here is CASSERGLADTQYF. The CDR3 coding sequence is TGTGCCAGCAGTGAAAGGGGGCTCGCAGATACGCAGTATTTT.

J is TRBJ1-1 and V is TRBV28; 7 bases match TRBD1. Germline values: CDR1 MDHEN, CDR2 SYDVKM. CDR3 length equals 17 residues. The V segment lost 3 bases and the J segment 1 base; nucleotides outside the gene matches: 11. DNA for the CDR3: TGTGCCAGCAGTTTGGGTAGGCTGGGACAGCCGAACACTGAAGCTTTCTTT. It translates to CASSLGRLGQPNTEAFF.

This chain links TRBV15 with TRBJ2-3; D is perhaps TRBD2 (7 bases). The CDR3 extends over 14 amino acids. Germline V gene data show CDR1 as LNHNV and CDR2 as YYDKDF (reference sequence). With 2 bases removed from V and 5 bases from J, the gap between germline ends came to 11 bases. The CDR3 DNA reads as TGTGCCACCAGCAGACAGGGGAGGGAAGATACGCAGTATTTT. Its translation is CATSRQGREDTQYF. The full variable domain, with the rest looked up from reference TRBV15 and TRBJ2-3, is DAMVIQNPRYQVTQFGKPVTLSCSQTLNHNVMYWYQQKSSQAPKLLFHYYDKDFNNEADTPDNFQSRRPNTSFCFLDIRSPGLGDTAMYLCATSRQGREDTQYFGPGTRLTVL.

The chain employs TRBV27 and TRBJ2-6; TRBD1 aligns across 10 bases. V was pared by 4 bases and J by 1 base, with 10 bases of the junction left unmatched. The length of the CDR3 is 19 residues. From germline, CDR1 is MNHEY and CDR2 SMNVEV (reference sequence). Here the CDR3 reads CASSSRPGTGASGANVLTF. DNA of the CDR3: TGTGCCAGCAGTTCCCGTCCCGGGACAGGGGCTTCTGGGGCCAACGTCCTGACTTTC. The whole variable domain, remainder taken from reference TRBV27 and TRBJ2-6, is EAQVTQNPRYLITVTGKKLTVTCSQNMNHEYMSWYRQDPGLGLRQIYYSMNVEVTDKGDVPEGYKVSRKEKRNFPLILESPSPNQTSLYFCASSSRPGTGASGANVLTFGAGSRLTVL.

A remark on this clone: Other DNA sequences in this sample translate to the same CDR3. The DNA for the CDR3 is TGTGCCAGCAGTAGAGGGAATCAGCCCCAGCATTTT. Translated, it gives CASSRGNQPQHF. The chain uses TRBV12-3 or TRBV12-4 and TRBJ1-5, with D hard to call. Trimming removed 5 bases from V and 4 bases from J, with 6 bases in between. CDR3 length: 12 residues.

CDR3 residues: CASSQALPDTQYF. CDR3 in DNA: TGTGCCAGCAGCCAAGCTCTTCCAGATACGCAGTATTTT. V is TRBV3-1 (or the pseudogene TRBV3-2) and J is TRBJ2-3; D is undetermined. The CDR3 totals 13 residues. The V and J ends lost 1 base and 4 bases respectively, with 6 bases between them. Germline CDR1 reads LGHDT; CDR2 reads YNNKEL (reference sequence).

This clone was seen only once. The rearrangement uses TRBV5-1 and TRBJ2-2; TRBD1 aligns across 7 bases. Germline V lookup: CDR1 SGHRS, CDR2 YFSETQ. CDR3 size: 14 residues. The J segment lost 7 bases and the V segment lost 4 bases, leaving 7 bases of the junction unmatched. Written as DNA, the CDR3 is TGCGCCAGCAGCCCGACAGGGTACGGCGGGGAGCTGTTTTTT. Translated: CASSPTGYGGELFF.

The chain employs TRBV27 and TRBJ1-1; D is undetermined. Per the germline V gene, CDR1 is MNHEY and CDR2 is SMNVEV (reference sequence). This CDR3 region has 11 residues. The CDR3 DNA sequence: TGTGCTTGCAGGTTGAACACTGAAGCTTTCTTT. Translated, it gives CACRLNTEAFF.

The chain employs TRBV10-3 and TRBJ1-5; possible D gene TRBD1, 6 bases. Germline V CDR1 and CDR2: ENHRY, SYGVKD. The CDR3 is 14 residues long. V lost 9 bases and J 7 bases, leaving 19 bases between the germline ends. CDR3 nucleotides: TGTGCCATGTCCGAACAGGGACTAGGGCAGCCCCAGCATTTT. Translated: CAMSEQGLGQPQHF.

The chain has TRBV5-5 and TRBJ1-5; 8 nucleotides agree with TRBD1. CDR1 is SGHKS and CDR2 is YYEKEE in the germline V gene (reference sequence). V lost 4 bases and J lost 7; bases outside the gene matches: 13. The CDR3 length is 16 residues. The CDR3 nucleotides read TGTGCCAGCAGCCTTCAGACAGGGGCTAAGATCCAGCCCCAGCATTTT. It codes for CASSLQTGAKIQPQHF.

The chain is built from TRBV4-2 and TRBJ1-4; D gene unclear. This CDR3 comprises 16 residues. CDR1 is LGHNA and CDR2 is YNFKEQ in the germline V gene. Trimming cost V 4 bases and J 5 bases, with 17 bases left between them. CDR3 sequence (DNA): TGTGCCAGCAGCCTTGACGCTGGGCAGACGAATGAAAAACTGTTTTTT. As protein: CASSLDAGQTNEKLFF.

The DNA of the CDR3 is TGCGCCAGCAGCTTAACCGGGACAGGGGCCGTCAATGAGCAGTTCTTC. Translation gives CASSLTGTGAVNEQFF. The chain links TRBV5-1 to TRBJ2-1; 10 bases are a match to TRBD1. Germline CDR1 is SGHRS and CDR2 is YFSETQ. The V segment lost 2 bases and the J segment 6 bases; nucleotides outside the gene matches: 8. The CDR3 is 16 amino acids.

The chain is built from TRBV19 and TRBJ1-1; D is unresolved. CDR1 and CDR2 (germline): LNHDA, SQIVND (reference sequence). V was shortened by 3 bases and J by 1 base, with 3 bases between the two germline ends. CDR3 size: 12 residues. CDR3 in DNA: TGTGCCAGTAGTATCCGGAACACTGAAGCTTTCTTT. This translates into CASSIRNTEAFF. The variable domain in full, completed from reference TRBV19 and TRBJ1-1, reads DGGITQSPKYLFRKEGQNVTLSCEQNLNHDAMYWYRQDPGQGLRLIYYSQIVNDFQKGDIAEGYSVSREKKESFPLTVTSAQKNPTAFYLCASSIRNTEAFFGQGTRLTVV.

CDR3 sequence: CASSRDSSSSYEQYF. DNA of the CDR3: TGTGCCAGCTCGAGGGACAGTTCGAGCTCCTACGAGCAGTACTTC. The chain employs TRBV9 and TRBJ2-7, with 7 bases matching TRBD1. V was pared by 7 bases and J by 0 bases, with 10 bases of the junction left unmatched. This CDR3 region has 15 residues. Germline loops: CDR1 SGDLS, CDR2 YYNGEE.

The rearrangement links TRBV7-8 to TRBJ2-6, with 7 bases aligning to TRBD2. The CDR3 sequence is 16 residues long. Germline V gene data show CDR1 as SGHVS and CDR2 as FQNEAQ. V gave up 7 bases and J gave up 2 bases; unmatched junction bases: 8. The CDR3 reads CASTPTGGAGANVLTF. The CDR3 DNA reads TGTGCCAGCACCCCCACTGGGGGGGCTGGGGCCAACGTCCTGACTTTC. Filled out from reference TRBV7-8 and TRBJ2-6, the complete variable domain reads GAGVSQSPRYKVAKRGQDVALRCDPISGHVSLFWYQQALGQGPEFLTYFQNEAQLDKSGLPSDRFFAERPEGSVSTLKIQRTQQEDSAVYLCASTPTGGAGANVLTFGAGSRLTVL.

The chain joins TRBV10-3 to TRBJ2-1; D remains ambiguous. Germline CDR1 is ENHRY and CDR2 is SYGVKD. This CDR3 contains 13 residues. Trimming left V 7 bases short and J 4 bases short, with 11 bases between. The CDR3 DNA reads as TGTGCCATCACCTCCGAGGCTTACAATGAGCAGTTCTTC. It specifies CAITSEAYNEQFF.

The V and J genes are TRBV9 and TRBJ2-1; possibly TRBD1 for D (7 bases). This CDR3 comprises 16 residues. Germline assignment: CDR1 SGDLS and CDR2 YYNGEE. Trimming shortened V by 0 bases and J by 5 bases, and 15 bases separated the two germline ends. As DNA, the CDR3 is TGTGCCAGCAGCGTAGCTAACGGGGGACAGAACAATGAGCAGTTCTTC. Protein: CASSVANGGQNNEQFF.

The genes are TRBV10-3 and TRBJ1-1; no definite D call. CDR1 is ENHRY, CDR2 SYGVKD, per germline. The CDR3 is 15 residues long. The V and J ends lost 6 bases and 3 bases respectively, with 17 bases between them. The CDR3 protein is CAIRPGEAHDTEAFF. In DNA, the CDR3 is TGTGCCATCAGGCCCGGGGAGGCTCATGACACTGAAGCTTTCTTT.

This chain joins TRBV9 and TRBJ2-1; the match to TRBD2 covers 13 bases. Per germline, CDR1 SGDLS and CDR2 YYNGEE. The CDR3 runs 20 residues. With 9 bases clipped from V and 0 bases from J, the junction kept 18 bases outside the gene matches. CDR3 nucleotides: TGTGCCAACGCCTCCCGAGCGGGACTAGCGGGAAACAGCTCCTACAATGAGCAGTTCTTC. It yields the protein CANASRAGLAGNSSYNEQFF.

This clone was detected a few times. The J gene is TRBJ2-7, the V gene TRBV5-6, with 7 bases fitting TRBD1. Germline-derived CDR1 and CDR2 are SGHDT and YYEEEE. There are 14 residues in the CDR3. The junction had 4 bases not matched to a gene; V was cut back by 2 bases and J by 2 bases. DNA for the CDR3: TGTGCCAGCAGCTTTTCCGGGACAGCCTACGAGCAGTACTTC. Translating gives CASSFSGTAYEQYF. Drawing the rest from reference TRBV5-6 and TRBJ2-7, the complete variable domain is DAGVTQSPTHLIKTRGQQVTLRCSPKSGHDTVSWYQQALGQGPQFIFQYYEEEERQRGNFPDRFSGHQFPNYSSELNVNALLLGDSALYLCASSFSGTAYEQYFGPGTRLTVT.

The chain couples TRBV5-6 to TRBJ1-5; possibly TRBD1 for D (6 bases). V lost 4 bases and J 0 bases, leaving 14 bases between the germline ends. This CDR3 is built from 16 residues. Germline assignment: CDR1 SGHDT and CDR2 YYEEEE. CDR3 nucleotide sequence: TGTGCCAGCAGCGATCACAGGGAATATAGCAATCAGCCCCAGCATTTT. It translates to CASSDHREYSNQPQHF.

The count of this clone is one. This chain joins TRBV7-2 and TRBJ1-2, with D perhaps TRBD1 (6 bases). This CDR3 comprises 15 residues. Trimming pared 5 bases from V and 4 bases from J, leaving 17 bases between. CDR1 and CDR2 (germline): SGHTA, FQGNSA. The CDR3 protein is CASSPDRTRTYGYTF. The CDR3 bases are TGTGCCAGCAGCCCCGACAGGACTAGGACCTATGGCTACACCTTC.

This chain uses TRBV19 with TRBJ2-3, with 13 bases lining up with TRBD2. J lost 4 bases, V lost 3 bases, and 4 bases had no gene match. CDR1 and CDR2 (germline): LNHDA, SQIVND (reference sequence). This CDR3 has 16 amino acids. CDR3 nucleotides: TGTGCCAGTAGTATTCCGGGACTAGCGGGGCCAGATACGCAGTATTTT. This gives the protein CASSIPGLAGPDTQYF.

V gene TRBV7-8 combines with J gene TRBJ1-2; TRBD1 matches at 9 bases. The germline gives CDR1 SGHVS, CDR2 FQNEAQ. This CDR3 region has 15 residues. V dropped 2 bases and J dropped 4; count of bases not matched to a gene: 5. The CDR3 is CASSLMGQGGYGYTF. DNA of the CDR3: TGTGCCAGCAGCTTAATGGGACAGGGAGGCTATGGCTACACCTTC.

The chain recombines TRBV5-1 with TRBJ1-4, with 8 bases aligning to TRBD1. This CDR3 region has 13 residues. The germline V gene encodes CDR1 SGHRS and CDR2 YFSETQ. Trimming took 7 bases from V and 7 from J; bases not matched to a gene: 6. The CDR3 region is CASGRTGTEKLFF. As DNA, the CDR3 is TGCGCCAGCGGGAGGACAGGGACTGAAAAACTGTTTTTT.

The gene calls are TRBV2 and TRBJ1-3, with TRBD1 matching 7 bases. Germline V gene sequence: CDR1 SNHLY, CDR2 FYNNEI. V lost 6 bases to trimming and J lost 7 bases; unmatched junction nucleotides: 12. The CDR3 runs to 15 residues. CDR3 region: CASRSRVQGPNTIYF. The CDR3, as DNA: TGTGCCAGCAGGTCCAGAGTACAGGGGCCCAACACCATATATTTT.

The chain has TRBV5-8 and TRBJ2-3, with D possibly TRBD1 on 6 matching bases. Germline assignment: CDR1 SGHTS and CDR2 YDEGEE. V dropped 0 bases and J dropped 2 bases, with 19 bases sitting between them. The CDR3 consists of 18 residues. The CDR3 region has the DNA TGTGCCAGCAGCTTGGCGCCTGGGTACAGGGACCTCACAGATACGCAGTATTTT. Its protein product is CASSLAPGYRDLTDTQYF.

This sequence joins TRBV2 and TRBJ2-3; 8 bases align to TRBD1. This CDR3 has 16 residues. CDR1 is SNHLY, CDR2 FYNNEI, per germline. Trimming at V came to 6 bases and at J to 3 bases, leaving 11 bases not matched to a gene. In nucleotides, the CDR3 is TGTGCCAGCAGGCCACGAGACAGGGGTTGGACAGATACGCAGTATTTT. Translated: CASRPRDRGWTDTQYF.